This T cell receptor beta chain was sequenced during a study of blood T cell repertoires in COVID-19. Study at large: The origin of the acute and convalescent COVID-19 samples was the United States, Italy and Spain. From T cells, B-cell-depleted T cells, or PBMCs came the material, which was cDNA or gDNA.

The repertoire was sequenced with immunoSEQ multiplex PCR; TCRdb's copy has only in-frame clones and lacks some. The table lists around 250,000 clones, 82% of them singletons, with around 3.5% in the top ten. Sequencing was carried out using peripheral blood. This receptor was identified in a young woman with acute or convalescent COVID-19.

The CDR3 reads CASRFEAEAFF. CDR3 DNA: TGTGCCAGCAGATTTGAGGCTGAAGCTTTCTTT. V is TRBV2 and J is TRBJ1-1; no clear D. The germline V gene has CDR1 SNHLY and CDR2 FYNNEI. The CDR3 loop spans 11 amino acids. Trimming took off 6 bases at V and 6 bases at J, with 8 bases between the two ends.